Following are 10 T cell receptor beta chains from one sample sequenced in a study of control samples from healthy donors and cancer patients. Clones were read by immunoSEQ multiplex PCR, and TCRdb kept only the in-frame ones, dropping some. There are about 120,000 clones in the sample; around 92% occur only once, and approximately 2% lies in the top ten. Sequencing used blood. These receptors were obtained from a woman in her 50s in good health.

The table lists this clone with a few counts. The chain recombines TRBV13 with TRBJ2-7; D not resolved. With 1 base removed from V and 9 bases from J, the gap between germline ends came to 16 bases. Per germline, CDR1 PRHDT and CDR2 FYEKMQ (reference sequence). The CDR3 length is 14 residues. The CDR3 DNA reads TGTGCCAGCAGCTTAGACCCTAAAAACACGGCGCAGTACTTC. Its translation is CASSLDPKNTAQYF.

This clone showed up just once. V is TRBV13 and J is TRBJ1-4, with TRBD1 as a possible D gene (6 bases). V lost 1 base and J lost 4, with 10 bases in between. There are 15 residues in the CDR3. Per the germline V gene, CDR1 is PRHDT and CDR2 is FYEKMQ (reference sequence). CDR3 amino acids: CASSLEGTSNEKLFF. CDR3 DNA: TGTGCCAGCAGCTTAGAGGGGACAAGTAATGAAAAACTGTTTTTT.

The chain links TRBV2 to TRBJ1-1, with 7 bases fitting TRBD1. Germline-derived CDR1 and CDR2 are SNHLY and FYNNEI. This CDR3 has 15 amino acids. V shed 5 bases and J 0 bases; nucleotides not matched to a gene: 6. The CDR3 region is CASSPGTVMNTEAFF. In nucleotides, the CDR3 is TGTGCCAGCAGTCCCGGGACAGTCATGAACACTGAAGCTTTCTTT.

This chain links TRBV5-6 with TRBJ2-3; no clear D gene. This CDR3 contains 16 residues. CDR1 and CDR2 (germline): SGHDT, YYEEEE. Trimming stripped 4 bases from V and 2 bases from J, with 17 bases between. Here the CDR3 reads CASSPNSISVTDTQYF. The DNA of the CDR3 is TGTGCCAGCAGCCCAAACTCTATCAGCGTCACAGATACGCAGTATTTT.

The chain links TRBV3-1 (or the pseudogene TRBV3-2) to TRBJ2-3; TRBD2 agrees at 8 bases. The CDR3 runs 17 residues. Germline CDR1 LGHDT, CDR2 YNNKEL (reference sequence). V lost 4 bases to trimming and J lost 2 bases; unmatched junction nucleotides: 11. The CDR3 reads CASSPLTGGGITDTQYF. The CDR3 nucleotides read TGTGCCAGCAGCCCCCTGACGGGAGGGGGAATCACAGATACGCAGTATTTT.

The gene calls are TRBV9 and TRBJ1-2; no clear D. The germline gives CDR1 SGDLS, CDR2 YYNGEE. The CDR3 contains 15 residues. With 0 bases removed from V and 3 bases from J, the gap between germline ends came to 12 bases. For the CDR3, the DNA is TGTGCCAGCAGCGTAGTTATGGGTCACGACTATGGCTACACCTTC. This translates into CASSVVMGHDYGYTF.

The CDR3 sequence: CASSLGTGVNQPQHF. In DNA, the CDR3 is TGTGCCAGCAGTCTCGGGACAGGGGTCAATCAGCCCCAGCATTTT. The genes are TRBV2 and TRBJ1-5; 10 bases are a match to TRBD1. V was pared by 5 bases and J by 3 bases, with 4 bases of the junction left unmatched. Germline CDR1 and CDR2: SNHLY and FYNNEI. This CDR3 comprises 15 residues.

V and J are TRBV19 and TRBJ2-2; 9 nucleotides match TRBD2. J lost 5 bases, V lost 2 bases, and 6 bases had no gene match. Per the germline V gene, CDR1 is LNHDA and CDR2 is SQIVND (reference sequence). This CDR3 spans 16 amino acids. DNA for the CDR3: TGTGCCAGTAGTATAACGGCGGGGGGGCCGACCGGGGAGCTGTTTTTT. It encodes CASSITAGGPTGELFF.

This clone was detected only a few times. This rearrangement joins TRBV7-6 to TRBJ1-3, with a possible D match to TRBD1 (5 bases). Germline CDR1 and CDR2: SGHVS and FNYEAQ. V dropped 4 bases and J dropped 3 bases, with 13 bases sitting between them. This CDR3 is 15 amino acids long. CDR3 in DNA: TGTGCCAGCAGCTCCTATACAGGAATTGGAAACACCATATATTTT. This gives the protein CASSSYTGIGNTIYF.

CDR3 amino acids: CASSTRSGEVTYNEQFF. The CDR3 bases are TGTGCCAGCAGCACCCGTTCAGGGGAGGTGACCTACAATGAGCAGTTCTTC. The rearrangement links TRBV5-4 to TRBJ2-1; the D gene could be TRBD1 or TRBD2 (6 bases each). V gave up 4 bases and J gave up 2 bases, with 19 bases separating them. Per the germline V gene, CDR1 is SGHNT and CDR2 is YYREEE (reference sequence). This CDR3 is 17 amino acids long.